Each of the 7 T cell receptor beta chains below was sequenced from the same sample in a study of blood T cells in healthy people across ages. A sample-barcoded 5' primer and a J-beta primer mix were used in a second PCR of roughly 7 to 11 cycles. Each CDR3 protein gets one entry after TCRdb re-called the 5' RACE reads with MiXCR. Of fewer than 1.5 million distinct CDR3 sequences in the sample, around two fifths were seen once. Sequencing input: blood. All receptors come from a woman between 18 and 30 years old in good health.

Remarks on this clonotype: An end of the junction does not agree with germline; a read error may underlie this. The rearrangement uses TRBV13 and TRBJ2-1; D gene unclear. CDR3 length: 16 amino acids. From germline, CDR1 is PRHDT and CDR2 FYEKMQ (reference sequence). The CDR3 protein is CASTPDGASSYNERFF. The CDR3 coding sequence is TGTGCCAGCACCCCGGACGGAGCCAGCTCCTACAATGAGCGGTTCTTC.

The rearrangement links TRBV5-1 to TRBJ2-7; D ambiguous. V lost 8 bases and J 5 bases, leaving 23 bases between the germline ends. The CDR3 contains 15 residues. Germline CDR1 and CDR2: SGHRS and YFSETQ. The CDR3 loop is CASSLMAGTWDEQYF. The DNA for the CDR3 is TGCGCCAGTTCCCTCATGGCAGGAACCTGGGACGAGCAGTACTTC. Full variable domain (missing parts from reference TRBV5-1 and TRBJ2-7): KAGVTQTPRYLIKTRGQQVTLSCSPISGHRSVSWYQQTPGQGLQFLFEYFSETQRNKGNFPGRFSGRQFSNSRSEMNVSTLELGDSALYLCASSLMAGTWDEQYFGPGTRLTVT.

This chain uses TRBV20-1 with TRBJ1-1; D is unresolved. Germline V gene sequence: CDR1 DFQATT, CDR2 SNEGSKA (reference sequence). The CDR3 has 11 residues. V shed 4 bases and J shed 5 bases, with 8 bases lying between them. The CDR3 DNA reads TGCAGTGCTAAGACTGCGACTGAAGCTTTCTTT. As protein: CSAKTATEAFF.

This clonotype was counted between two and nine times. The CDR3 loop reads CASRRLGQGDEKLFF. CDR3 nucleotide sequence: TGTGCCAGCAGACGCCTGGGACAGGGGGATGAAAAACTGTTTTTT. The genes are TRBV27 and TRBJ1-4; the match to TRBD1 covers 11 bases. CDR3 length: 15 residues. Looked up from germline, CDR1 is MNHEY and CDR2 is SMNVEV (reference sequence). With V trimmed by 6 bases and J by 6 bases, 6 bases remained unmatched.

V is TRBV20-1 and J is TRBJ2-6; D is possibly TRBD2 (5 bases). Germline CDR1 and CDR2: DFQATT and SNEGSKA (reference sequence). CDR3 length: 15 residues. V dropped 0 bases and J dropped 0 bases, with 6 bases sitting between them. The CDR3 is CSARDAGSGANVLTF. CDR3 bases: TGCAGTGCTAGAGATGCGGGCTCTGGGGCCAACGTCCTGACTTTC.

This chain uses TRBV2 with TRBJ2-3; D is possibly TRBD1 or TRBD2 (5 bases each). From germline, CDR1 is SNHLY and CDR2 FYNNEI. This CDR3 has 13 residues. V lost 2 bases and J 14 bases, leaving 17 bases between the germline ends. CDR3 in amino acids: CASSEMVYKGPYF. The DNA of the CDR3 is TGTGCCAGCAGTGAAATGGTATACAAGGGACCGTATTTT.

The J gene is TRBJ2-7, the V gene TRBV4-1; 8 bases map to TRBD1. This CDR3 comprises 15 residues. The V segment lost 3 bases and the J segment 2 bases; nucleotides outside the gene matches: 6. The germline V gene encodes CDR1 MGHRA and CDR2 YSYEKL. The chain's CDR3 is CASSHPGQATYEQYF. The CDR3 DNA follows: TGCGCCAGCAGCCATCCGGGACAGGCCACCTACGAGCAGTACTTC.